The sequence of this TCR beta chain was determined in a study of blood T cell repertoires in COVID-19. The overall study: Samples came from the United States, Italy and Spain, spanning acute and convalescent COVID-19. PBMCs, B-cell-depleted T cells, or T cells provided the cDNA or gDNA that made up the material.

In the authors' workflow: Amplified reference gene primers provided the basis for estimating nucleated cell counts. The data were produced by immunoSEQ multiplex PCR, yet TCRdb's version contains in-frame clones alone and is incomplete. V and J calls plus clone size are reproduced from that table; the DNA served to infer D and trimming. The table records some 200,000 clones, roughly 85% of them present only once. Per germline, CDR1 SGHRS and CDR2 YFSETQ. Germline trimming cut 0 bases from V and 0 bases from J; bases unmatched to any gene: 6. CDR3 length equals 18 residues. Specimen: peripheral blood. V gene TRBV5-1 combines with J gene TRBJ2-1; 10 bases align to TRBD2. This receptor was obtained from a woman aged 70 to 79 with acute or convalescent COVID-19. The CDR3 loop is CASSLGLAGLPSYNEQFF. As DNA, the CDR3 is TGCGCCAGCAGCTTGGGACTAGCGGGCTTACCCTCCTACAATGAGCAGTTCTTC.